The following is a TCR beta chain sequence with its context. Method: immunoSEQ multiplex PCR; TCRdb's copy keeps in-frame clones and lacks some. The sample holds 90,000 to 120,000 clones; approximately 86% are singletons and the top ten take less than 3.5%. The data were obtained in a study of blood T cell repertoires in COVID-19. Study-level background: From the United States, Italy and Spain came samples of acute and convalescent COVID-19.

The sample comprised PBMCs or T cells enriched from blood (not recorded which). This clonotype was sampled from a woman between 50 and 59 years old who had recovered from COVID-19.

CDR3 DNA: TGTGCCAGCAGCTTTCTGGACAGGGGGTCGCCCCAGCATTTT. It yields the protein CASSFLDRGSPQHF. The genes are TRBV5-5 and TRBJ1-5; 10 bases are shared with TRBD1. Germline V gene lookup returns CDR1 SGHKS and CDR2 YYEKEE (reference sequence). J was trimmed by 9 bases and V by 2 bases; bases with no gene match: 5. This CDR3 has 14 amino acids.